The subject of this entry is one TCR beta chain. Its antigen is not identified. Runs used v3.0 of the immunoSEQ assay and were done at survey level. Only in-frame clones appear in the TCRdb table, and some are missing; sequencing was by immunoSEQ multiplex PCR. The sample holds around 15,000 clones, about 80% seen once. Trimming pared 2 bases from V and 2 bases from J, leaving 13 bases between. Germline-derived CDR1 and CDR2 are WSHSY and SAAADI. The CDR3 covers 15 residues. All participants with HIV were treated in the United States. This sample was included in a study of long-term antiretroviral therapy in people with HIV. Findings of the study overall: ART adherence, viral resistance and therapy changes were not recorded. Versus controls, repertoires in people with HIV had narrower CDR3 length ranges. Post-ART, diversity grew, though it stayed under transplant donor control levels.

Source: unsorted PBMCs, taken just before starting antiretroviral therapy. J is TRBJ2-7 and V is TRBV10-2; D is possibly TRBD1 (5 bases). The clonotype originates from a man aged 35-49 years with HIV. The CDR3 loop reads CASSEQSGNPYEQYF. The CDR3 coding sequence is TGCGCCAGCAGTGAGCAGTCAGGGAATCCCTACGAGCAGTACTTC.